This T cell receptor (beta chain) was captured by sequencing in a study of cytomegalovirus exposure and HLA in healthy donors. Notes on this clone: The target antigen is unknown.

Whole-study results and caveats: Reported performance of the classifier showed diagnosis of cytomegalovirus status with high specificity and sensitivity. According to a later analysis, TCR clusters from the first cohort tended to co-occur in the 120 or so validation repertoires.

The donors were part of the validation cohort of more than 90 subjects. That cohort was separate from the first cohort, which comprised 666 subjects. V lost 4 bases, J lost 8 bases, and 16 bases stayed unmatched. Germline CDR1 and CDR2: KGHSH and LQKENI. The CDR3 runs 16 residues. Libraries were prepared by immunoSEQ multiplex PCR; TCRdb keeps only in-frame clonotypes and omits some of them. This repertoire shows 45,000 to 60,000 clones, over 90% found once; its top ten account for about 6%. J is TRBJ1-2 and V is TRBV18; 7 bases are a match to TRBD1. The sequenced sample was PBMCs. The clonotype comes from a woman aged 18-29 years in good health and CMV-seronegative. CDR3 sequence (DNA): TGTGCCAGCTCACAAGACAGGGAAGAGTCCCCAGAGGGCTACACCTTC. Residues: CASSQDREESPEGYTF.